The clone carrying this TCR beta chain has ten or more counts. CDR1 is SGHAT and CDR2 is FQNNGV in the germline V gene. This CDR3 comprises 15 residues. The ends lost 0 bases at V and 5 bases at J; junction bases unmatched: 4. This sample stems from a study of identical twins. TCRdb itself ran the 5' RACE reads through MiXCR, one entry per CDR3 protein. This table holds around 100,000 distinct CDR3 sequences, 5.9% found once. The chain recombines TRBV11-2 with TRBJ2-5; 9 nucleotides align to TRBD1. The specimen sequenced was memory T cells sorted from blood. The sequence was obtained from a woman between 50 and 59 years old in good health. The CDR3 sequence is CASSLEGTGLETQYF. CDR3 coding DNA: TGTGCCAGCAGCTTAGAGGGGACAGGGTTGGAGACCCAGTACTTC.